These 10 T cell receptor beta chains came from one sample sequenced in a study of T cells in Graves' hyperthyroidism and ophthalmopathy. Amplification targeted TCR beta CDR3 regions from RNA transcripts. The HTBI set primed first-round TCR CDR3 RT-PCR. TCRdb redid the calling of the multiplex PCR reads with MiXCR, one entry per CDR3 protein. The sample consists of 750,000 to 900,000 distinct CDR3 sequences, over 35% of them appearing once. Sequenced sample: blood. The receptors were sampled from a man between 18 and 35 years old with Graves' hyperthyroidism.

This clonotype was counted only a few times. This sequence joins TRBV4-3 and TRBJ1-2; TRBD1 agrees at 8 bases. The CDR3 contains 13 residues. V lost 3 bases and J lost 8; bases outside the gene matches: 5. The germline V gene has CDR1 LGHNA and CDR2 YSLEER. CDR3 in amino acids: CASSHAGGDGYTF. The CDR3, as DNA: TGCGCCAGCAGCCATGCAGGGGGCGACGGCTACACCTTC.

This clonotype was recorded at least ten times. The V gene is TRBV29-1, the J gene TRBJ2-5, with D possibly being TRBD1 (5 bases). CDR3 length equals 13 residues. The germline V gene encodes CDR1 SQVTM and CDR2 ANQGSEA. V was clipped by 1 base and J by 1 base, with 7 bases between them. CDR3 sequence reads: CSVEGQTQETQYF. DNA for the CDR3: TGCAGCGTTGAAGGACAGACCCAAGAGACCCAGTACTTC.

The chain has TRBV2 and TRBJ1-2; D remains unclear. The CDR3 is 16 amino acids. Germline assignment: CDR1 SNHLY and CDR2 FYNNEI. Trimming removed 8 bases at V and 0 bases at J, with 19 bases between. As DNA, the CDR3 is TGTGCCAGCGGTGTACAGCAGACAAACCCTAACTATGGCTACACCTTC. Translation gives CASGVQQTNPNYGYTF.

With respect to this clonotype: Possible read error: a much larger clone is one base away. V and J are TRBV25-1 and TRBJ2-7, with 9 nucleotides matching TRBD2. V lost 4 bases to trimming and J lost 10 bases; unmatched junction nucleotides: 14. The CDR3 spans 15 residues. CDR1 and CDR2 (germline): MGHDK, SYGVNS. The CDR3 DNA follows: TGTGCCAGCAGTGCCCTCGGCGGGGGGGCTAAAGATCAGTACTTC. It translates to CASSALGGGAKDQYF.

This clonotype was detected a few times. V and J are TRBV5-1 and TRBJ2-7; TRBD2 agrees at 9 bases. Trimming removed 7 bases from V and 7 bases from J; junction bases left unmatched: 6. The CDR3 is 12 amino acids. CDR1 is SGHRS, CDR2 YFSETQ, per germline. DNA of the CDR3: TGCGCCAGCGGCGGGGGGGGAGCTGAGCAGTACTTC. Its protein product is CASGGGGAEQYF.

This rearrangement joins TRBV2 to TRBJ2-2; 10 nucleotides align to TRBD2. CDR1 SNHLY and CDR2 FYNNEI come from the germline V gene. Trimming at V came to 8 bases and at J to 7 bases, leaving 13 bases not matched to a gene. The CDR3 totals 16 residues. The CDR3 bases are TGTGCCAGCCGCTCTCTACTAGCGGGGCTAAACGGGGAGCTGTTTTTT. Residues: CASRSLLAGLNGELFF. The entire variable domain, with the rest obtained from reference TRBV2 and TRBJ2-2, is as follows: EPEVTQTPSHQVTQMGQEVILRCVPISNHLYFYWYRQILGQKVEFLVSFYNNEISEKSEIFDDQFSVERPDGSNFTLKIRSTKLEDSAMYFCASRSLLAGLNGELFFGEGSRLTVL.

The chain employs TRBV19 and TRBJ2-2; 10 bases fit TRBD2. Germline V gene sequence: CDR1 LNHDA, CDR2 SQIVND (reference sequence). The V and J ends lost 7 bases and 2 bases, in that order; junction bases with no gene match: 4. This CDR3 has 15 residues. The CDR3 nucleotides are TGTGCCAGTACTAGCGGGGGCACCAACACCGGGGAGCTGTTTTTT. Amino acids: CASTSGGTNTGELFF.

This chain links TRBV25-1 with TRBJ2-5; D gene uncertain. The CDR3 extends over 10 amino acids. Germline CDR1 is MGHDK and CDR2 is SYGVNS. V lost 7 bases and J 8 bases, leaving 8 bases between the germline ends. The CDR3 sequence is CASTHDTQYF. The CDR3 DNA reads TGTGCCAGCACGCATGACACCCAGTACTTC.

CDR3 sequence (DNA): TGTGCCAGCAGTCCCACTTTAATCGGGAATTCACCCCTCCACTTT. Its protein is CASSPTLIGNSPLHF. The chain joins TRBV12-3 or TRBV12-4 to TRBJ1-6; D uncertain. This CDR3 has 15 residues. V lost 5 bases, J lost 7 bases, and 15 bases lay in between.

This clonotype occurred many times. CDR3 in amino acids: CASSVSDRPTEAFF. The CDR3 nucleotides are TGCGCCAGCAGTGTATCGGACAGGCCCACTGAAGCTTTCTTT. The gene calls are TRBV10-2 and TRBJ1-1; 7 nucleotides match TRBD1. CDR3 size: 14 residues. The junction had 6 bases not matched to a gene; V was cut back by 4 bases and J by 4 bases. Germline CDR1 and CDR2: WSHSY and SAAADI.